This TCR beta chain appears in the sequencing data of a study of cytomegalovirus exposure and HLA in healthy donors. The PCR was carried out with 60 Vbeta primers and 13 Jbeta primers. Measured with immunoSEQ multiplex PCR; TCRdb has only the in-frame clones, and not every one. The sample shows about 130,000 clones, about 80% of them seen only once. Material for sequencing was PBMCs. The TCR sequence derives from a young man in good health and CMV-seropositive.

The CDR3 DNA is TGTGCCAGCAGCTTGGTCGTGGAGGAAAAACTGTTTTTT. Protein product: CASSLVVEEKLFF. The rearrangement uses TRBV11-2 and TRBJ1-4; D is uncertain. This CDR3 has 13 residues. Germline V gene data show CDR1 as SGHAT and CDR2 as FQNNGV. With 3 bases removed from V and 8 bases from J, the gap between germline ends came to 10 bases.